Below are 5 T cell receptor beta chains sequenced from a single sample in a study of Ad26.COV2.S vaccination and SARS-CoV-2 variants. The assay was immunoSEQ multiplex PCR, and TCRdb's table has in-frame clones only and misses some. Among 300,000 to 350,000 clones listed, roughly 90% were seen once. The treatment is: 15 to 20 received Ad26.COV2.S at low or high dose, single or two shots; several received placebo; per-sample allocation not given. After the first vaccine or placebo injection, samples were drawn on day 63. The starting material was peripheral blood, obtained in a trial of Ad26.COV2.S vaccine versus placebo. Every receptor here comes from a person between 18 and 59 years old who received the Ad26.COV2.S COVID-19 vaccine or a placebo.

The chain recombines TRBV28 with TRBJ2-5, with TRBD1 identical over 7 bases. Germline lookup yields CDR1 MDHEN and CDR2 SYDVKM. V was clipped by 4 bases and J by 1 base; unmatched bases: 9. The CDR3 contains 16 residues. The CDR3 DNA sequence: TGTGCCAGCAGTTACGCCGGGACAGTAACCCAAGAGACCCAGTACTTC. Its protein is CASSYAGTVTQETQYF.

The chain employs TRBV2 and TRBJ1-3, with D hard to call. The CDR3 totals 14 residues. Between the trimmed V and J ends, which lost 3 bases and 0 bases, there was a span of 6 bases. Germline V CDR1 and CDR2: SNHLY, FYNNEI. CDR3 sequence: CASSDLDSGNTIYF. The CDR3 nucleotides read TGTGCCAGCAGTGATTTAGACTCTGGAAACACCATATATTTT.

The DNA of the CDR3 is TGTGCCAGCAGCTTAGTGGGGACAGGGGACACTGAAGCTTTCTTT. Its protein product is CASSLVGTGDTEAFF. The chain uses TRBV11-2 and TRBJ1-1; 10 bases match TRBD1. Germline CDR1 and CDR2: SGHAT and FQNNGV. CDR3 length: 15 amino acids. J was trimmed by 3 bases and V by 1 base; bases with no gene match: 2.

V gene TRBV4-1 combines with J gene TRBJ1-1; weak D call: TRBD1 (5 bases). CDR3 size: 14 residues. CDR1 is MGHRA and CDR2 is YSYEKL in the germline V gene. The V gene lost 2 bases and the J gene lost 5 bases, with 12 bases spanning the gap. CDR3 nucleotides: TGCGCCAGCAGCCAATTATTGGCAGGGACTGAAGCTTTCTTT. Its translation: CASSQLLAGTEAFF.

CDR3 protein: CASKRGAGGQPQHF. In DNA, the CDR3 is TGTGCCAGTAAAAGGGGGGCAGGAGGTCAGCCCCAGCATTTT. The chain links TRBV19 to TRBJ1-5, with a weak D call TRBD1 (6 bases). Germline-derived CDR1 and CDR2 are LNHDA and SQIVND (reference sequence). The CDR3 sequence is 14 residues long. V lost 7 bases, J lost 6 bases, and 16 bases lay in between.